This TCR beta chain was found in a study of T cells in Graves' hyperthyroidism and ophthalmopathy. This clonotype was found many times. Researchers amplified the TCR beta CDR3 regions from RNA transcripts. HTBI primers drove first-round RT-PCR of the TCR CDR3. In TCRdb, the multiplex PCR reads were re-called with MiXCR into one record per CDR3 protein. The data contain roughly 500,000 distinct CDR3 sequences, around 46% of them singletons. This TCR derives from an adult woman with Graves' disease, either hyperthyroidism or ophthalmopathy (not recorded which). The sample comprised peripheral blood or thyroid tissue (not recorded which).

The CDR3 loop is CASSLDYGANVLTF. CDR3 DNA sequence: TGTGCCAGCAGCTTAGACTATGGGGCCAACGTCCTGACTTTC. This chain links TRBV7-9 with TRBJ2-6; no clear D. Germline CDR1 SEHNR, CDR2 FQNEAQ (reference sequence). The CDR3 runs 14 residues. V shed 1 base and J shed 3 bases, with 4 bases lying between them.